The 5 T cell receptor beta chains below come from one sample, sequenced in a study of cytomegalovirus exposure and HLA in healthy donors. Primers included in the PCR were 60 Vbeta and 13 Jbeta primers. Data came from immunoSEQ multiplex PCR; TCRdb stores just in-frame clones and leaves some out. The sample lists about 130,000 clones, under 85% occurring once. Sequenced material: PBMCs. The receptors derive from a woman aged 45-60 years in good health and CMV-seropositive.

This clone was detected only once. The V gene is TRBV10-3, the J gene TRBJ2-7; possible D gene TRBD2, 7 bases. V shed 11 bases and J shed 1 base, with 18 bases lying between them. Germline lookup yields CDR1 ENHRY and CDR2 SYGVKD. This CDR3 spans 14 amino acids. CDR3 protein: CASTEGGDSYEQYF. For the CDR3, the DNA is TGTGCCTCAACGGAAGGGGGGGATTCCTACGAGCAGTACTTC.

This sequence joins TRBV27 and TRBJ1-2, with D maybe TRBD1 (5 bases). Germline values: CDR1 MNHEY, CDR2 SMNVEV (reference sequence). The CDR3 has 14 residues. Trimming pared 8 bases from V and 4 bases from J, leaving 17 bases between. The CDR3 region is CASASLAGPYGYTF. The CDR3 region has the DNA TGTGCCAGCGCCTCGTTGGCAGGGCCCTATGGCTACACCTTC.

V and J are TRBV9 and TRBJ1-2; D is ambiguous. Trimming took off 0 bases at V and 5 bases at J, with 8 bases between the two ends. The germline V gene encodes CDR1 SGDLS and CDR2 YYNGEE. This CDR3 is built from 13 residues. The CDR3 DNA sequence: TGTGCCAGCAGCGTAGAAACCGGTTATGGCTACACCTTC. Its protein is CASSVETGYGYTF.

The chain combines TRBV15 with TRBJ2-3; 14 positions agree with TRBD2. CDR3 length equals 20 residues. V trimming: 4 bases; J trimming: 0 bases; junction bases outside the gene matches: 12. Per germline, CDR1 LNHNV and CDR2 YYDKDF (reference sequence). Here the CDR3 DNA reads TGTGCCACCAGCACCGGACTAGCGGGGGGCTCGCTGCGAAGCACAGATACGCAGTATTTT. It encodes CATSTGLAGGSLRSTDTQYF.

This clone was recorded a few times. The chain employs TRBV18 and TRBJ1-3; D might be TRBD1 (5 bases). The CDR3 extends over 16 amino acids. With 3 bases removed from V and 0 bases from J, the gap between germline ends came to 12 bases. Germline loops: CDR1 KGHSH, CDR2 LQKENI. CDR3 sequence: CASSPKTASSGNTIYF. The CDR3 nucleotides are TGTGCCAGCTCACCGAAGACAGCCTCCTCTGGAAACACCATATATTTT.